The clone carrying this T cell receptor (beta chain) was detected a few times. Its matching antigen is unknown. The record originates from a study of T cell responses to AZD1222 COVID-19 vaccine. General study results and limits: Baseline antibody screening turned up just a handful of seropositive AZD1222 recipients. Rises in breadth and depth of Spike-specific TCRs came after two AZD1222 doses. White British ancestry dominated among donors, who included more females, and clonal diversity was possibly underestimated.

Libraries were prepared by immunoSEQ multiplex PCR; TCRdb keeps only in-frame clonotypes and omits some of them. Of 95,000 to 100,000 clones listed, around nine tenths are singletons. Germline V gives CDR1 MNHEY, CDR2 SMNVEV (reference sequence). Unmatched junction bases numbered 7, after V lost 7 bases and J lost 7 bases. The CDR3 covers 14 residues. Some second doses came at about 4 weeks and others at about 12 weeks; these were pooled. This sequence originates from an adult who received the AZD1222 COVID-19 vaccine. This chain links TRBV27 with TRBJ2-1; TRBD2 agrees at 10 bases. This material consisted of peripheral blood, taken 28 days after the second AZD1222 dose. The CDR3 nucleotides read TGTGCCAGCAAGGGACTAGCGCGAAGTAATGAGCAGTTCTTC. This encodes CASKGLARSNEQFF.